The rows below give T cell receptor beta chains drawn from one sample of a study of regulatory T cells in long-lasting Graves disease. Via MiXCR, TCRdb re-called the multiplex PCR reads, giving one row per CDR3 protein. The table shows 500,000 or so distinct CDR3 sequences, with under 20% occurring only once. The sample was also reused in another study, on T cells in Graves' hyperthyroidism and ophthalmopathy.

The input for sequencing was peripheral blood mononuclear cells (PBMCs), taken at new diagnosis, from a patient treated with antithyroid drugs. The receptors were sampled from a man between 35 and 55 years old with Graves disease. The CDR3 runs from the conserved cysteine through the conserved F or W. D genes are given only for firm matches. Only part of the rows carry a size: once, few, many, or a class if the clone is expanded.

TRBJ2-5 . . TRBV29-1 CSVGMTETQYF TGCAGCGTTGGAATGACAGAGACCCAGTACTTC
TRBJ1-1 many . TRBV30 CAWSRGAGTEAFF TGTGCCTGGAGTCGGGGGGCTGGCACTGAAGCTTTCTTT
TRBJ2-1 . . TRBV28 CASRTQGSSYNEQFF TGTGCCAGCAGAACTCAGGGGAGCTCCTACAATGAGCAGTTCTTC
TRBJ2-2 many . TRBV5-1 CASSLGPTTGELFF TGCGCCAGCAGCTTGGGACCGACCACCGGGGAGCTGTTTTTT
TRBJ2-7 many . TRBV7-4 CASSLKGVEQYF TGTGCCAGCAGTCTGAAAGGGGTCGAGCAGTACTTC
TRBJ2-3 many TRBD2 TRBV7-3 CASSPRGGGSTDTQYF TGTGCCAGCAGCCCCCGGGGGGGGGGGAGCACAGATACGCAGTATTTT
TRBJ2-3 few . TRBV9 CASSVELRSSTDTQYF TGTGCCAGCAGCGTAGAACTGCGTAGCAGCACAGATACGCAGTATTTT
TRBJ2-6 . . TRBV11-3 CASSLDQHMGANVLTF TGTGCCAGCAGCTTAGACCAGCACATGGGGGCCAACGTCCTGACTTTC
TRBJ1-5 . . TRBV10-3 CAISRGSINGNQPQHF TGTGCCATCAGCCGCGGCAGCATAAACGGCAATCAGCCCCAGCATTTT
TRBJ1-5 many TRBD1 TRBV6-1 CASSGPPGQDDNQPQHF TGTGCCAGCAGTGGACCCCCGGGACAGGATGACAATCAGCCCCAGCATTTT
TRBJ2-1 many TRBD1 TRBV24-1 CATSEPGGSYNEQFF TGTGCCACCAGTGAACCAGGGGGTTCCTACAATGAGCAGTTCTTC
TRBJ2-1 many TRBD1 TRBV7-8 CASLGQDFYNEQFF TGTGCCAGTCTTGGACAGGACTTCTACAATGAGCAGTTCTTC
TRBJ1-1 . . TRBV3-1 CASSQEYRVDEAFF TGTGCCAGCAGCCAAGAATACAGGGTTGATGAAGCTTTCTTT
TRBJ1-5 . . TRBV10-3 CAISGSGDQPQHF TGTGCCATCAGTGGCTCCGGGGATCAGCCCCAGCATTTT
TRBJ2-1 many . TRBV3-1 CASDRGSEQFF TGTGCCAGCGACAGAGGTAGTGAGCAGTTCTTC
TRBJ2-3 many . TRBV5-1 CASSLSGAGVDTQYF TGCGCCAGCAGCTTGTCGGGAGCTGGGGTAGATACGCAGTATTTT
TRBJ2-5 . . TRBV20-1 CSAIATGRWETQYF TGCAGTGCTATAGCCACTGGGAGGTGGGAGACCCAGTACTTC
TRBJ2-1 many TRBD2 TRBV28 CASSPSGGEVNEQFF TGTGCCAGCAGTCCCAGCGGGGGAGAGGTCAATGAGCAGTTCTTC
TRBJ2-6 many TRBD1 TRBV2 CASSGQGAFGGANVLTF TGTGCCAGCAGCGGACAGGGGGCGTTTGGCGGGGCCAACGTCCTGACTTTC
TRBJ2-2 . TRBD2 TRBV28 CASRGGLAGGFGELFF TGTGCCAGCAGAGGGGGACTAGCGGGAGGGTTTGGGGAGCTGTTTTTT
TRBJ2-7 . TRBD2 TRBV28 CASRPSGRGAEQYF TGTGCCAGCAGACCAAGCGGGAGGGGGGCCGAGCAGTACTTC
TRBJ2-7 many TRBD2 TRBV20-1 CSARGLAGLSYEQYF TGCAGTGCTAGAGGCCTAGCGGGGCTTTCCTACGAGCAGTACTTC
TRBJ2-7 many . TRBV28 CASSLVPTVLGEQYF TGTGCCAGCAGTTTAGTTCCGACAGTCCTTGGGGAGCAGTACTTC
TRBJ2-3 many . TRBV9 CASSGTGDTQYF TGTGCCAGCAGCGGTACGGGAGATACGCAGTATTTT
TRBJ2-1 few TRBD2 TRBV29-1 CSVDEAGGNEQFF TGCAGCGTTGATGAAGCGGGAGGGAATGAGCAGTTCTTC
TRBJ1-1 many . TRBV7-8 CASSPVHVGGWNTEAFF TGTGCCAGCAGCCCAGTCCATGTAGGGGGATGGAACACTGAAGCTTTCTTT
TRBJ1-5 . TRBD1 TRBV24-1 CATSDQTGGSEPQHF TGTGCCACCAGTGACCAAACAGGGGGCTCTGAGCCCCAGCATTTT
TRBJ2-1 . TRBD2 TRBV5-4 CASSPGRAGGYYNEQFF TGTGCCAGCAGTCCCGGACGGGCGGGAGGGTACTACAATGAGCAGTTCTTC
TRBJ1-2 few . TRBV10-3 CAISDSFDGYTF TGTGCCATCAGTGACTCTTTTGATGGCTACACCTTC
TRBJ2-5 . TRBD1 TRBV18 CASSPAGQGFGETQYF TGTGCCAGCTCACCCGCGGGACAGGGATTCGGAGAGACCCAGTACTTC
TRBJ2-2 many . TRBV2 CASSEARGPGELFF TGTGCCAGCAGTGAAGCCAGGGGCCCCGGGGAGCTGTTTTTT
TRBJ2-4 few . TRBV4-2 CASSQEQRSLAKNIQYF TGTGCCAGCAGCCAAGAGCAGCGCTCATTAGCCAAAAACATTCAGTACTTC